This T cell receptor (beta chain) was documented in a study of CD8 T cells in Susac syndrome (dated by TCRdb to about 2019). Some background on the complete study: The study used repertoire sequencing to test whether antigen drove CD8+ T cell activation and differentiation in Susac syndrome.

Study-wide findings and limitations: The number of individuals in the TCR sequencing and HLA analysis was acknowledged as relatively small.

RNA was extracted using the RNeasy kit, and about 0.45 to 1 microgram was reverse transcribed with random hexamers. The immunoSEQ multiplex PCR assay, covering 54 Vbeta and 13 Jbeta segments, was used to amplify TCR beta CDR3 regions. Bias from PCR amplification was corrected by using a synthetic template baseline for primer optimization and for computational correction. The original pipeline was this. Only productive sequences were kept, with reads annotated to V, D and J genes according to IMGT and analyzed in immunoSEQ Analyzer. Clonality was calculated as one minus the Shannon entropy normalized by log2 of the number of productive unique sequences. For each patient and control, public and private clones were evaluated within the 100 most prevalent clones. A clone was defined as Susac-specific if it was absent from the healthy and MS cohorts, from more than 850 published viral clones and from other ImmuneACCESS disease sequences. Through fastp at Q25 and MiXCR, TCRdb rebuilt clones from the public reads, retaining in-frame beta chains. For every CDR3 protein sequence, its rows merge into one entry that carries the most common genes and DNA. These V and J calls rely on TCRdb rather than the paper's analysis. This sample comprises about 110,000 distinct CDR3 sequences, approximately 96% of them detected only once. The top ten hold 0.096% of the sample.

Concerning this clonotype: Its antigen specificity is not known. No qualities accompany the bases; no much larger clone lies one base away.

From its cysteine to its phenylalanine, the CDR3 spans 15 amino acids. Here the CDR3 DNA is all that survives: 45 bases in frame from base 1. V gives up 1 base and J gives up 0 bases, and the segment between their germline ends measures 9 bases. CDR1 and CDR2, looked up from the germline V gene, are SGHTA and FQGNSA. High-throughput TCR beta sequencing profiled peripheral blood CD8+ and CD4+ T cells from healthy donors, Susac syndrome patients and multiple sclerosis patients. Healthy donors were age- and sex-matched controls. Bulk CD8+ and CD4+ T cells were purified by magnetic negative isolation, while CD8+ TEMRA cells were enriched using FACS. Blood was collected in EDTA tubes and processed within 24 hours, with PBMCs isolated through density gradient centrifugation. PBMCs intended for TCR sequencing were cryopreserved in liquid nitrogen and thawed later in a water bath at 37 degrees C. Purity of sorted or isolated CD4+, CD8+ and CD8+ TEMRA cells was at least 90%.

The source is a human donor in good health. Source material: CD4+ T cells from PBMCs. This receptor chain uses TRBV7-2 and TRBJ1-2; TRBD1 is a possible D gene, resting on 5 matching bases. For the CDR3, the sequence is CASSLEGMSNYGYTF. The DNA sequence follows: TGTGCCAGCAGCTTAGAGGGGATGTCTAACTATGGCTACACCTTC. This CDR3, with the reference TRBV7-2 and TRBJ1-2 proteins standing in past its ends, gives the full variable domain GAGVSQSPSNKVTEKGKDVELRCDPISGHTALYWYRQSLGQGLEFLIYFQGNSAPDKSGLPSDRFSAERTGGSVSTLTIQRTQQEDSAVYLCASSLEGMSNYGYTFGSGTRLTVV.